The 29 T cell receptor beta chains below come from one sample, sequenced in a study of identical twins. TCRdb called the 5' RACE reads again in MiXCR, with one record for every CDR3 protein. The sample carries roughly 690,000 distinct CDR3 sequences, less than 25% recorded once. Another study also made use of these data, one on T cells expressing NK-cell markers.

The sequenced sample was PBMCs. Receptors were obtained from a woman under 30 in good health.

CDR3 amino acids: CSAREGVYNEQFF. The CDR3 region has the DNA TGCAGTGCGCGGGAGGGAGTCTACAATGAGCAGTTCTTC. The V and J genes are TRBV20-1 and TRBJ2-1; 9 nucleotides align to TRBD2. Losses at the gene ends were 6 bases for V and 3 bases for J; bases not matched to a gene: 3. The V gene's germline CDR1 is DFQATT and CDR2 SNEGSKA (reference sequence). CDR3 length: 13 residues.

The chain is built from TRBV7-9 and TRBJ2-2, with 7 bases lining up with TRBD1. Germline CDR1 SEHNR, CDR2 FQNEAQ (reference sequence). J lost 5 bases, V lost 5 bases, and 8 bases had no gene match. The CDR3 length is 15 residues. The CDR3 region is CASSTRTGRTGELFF. The CDR3 DNA reads as TGTGCCAGCAGCACCCGGACAGGAAGAACCGGGGAGCTGTTTTTT. Combining the CDR3 with reference TRBV7-9 and TRBJ2-2 gives the whole variable domain DTGVSQNPRHKITKRGQNVTFRCDPISEHNRLYWYRQTLGQGPEFLTYFQNEAQLEKSRLLSDRFSAERPKGSFSTLEIQRTEQGDSAMYLCASSTRTGRTGELFFGEGSRLTVL.

At least ten counts were recorded for this clonotype. The rearrangement uses TRBV4-3 and TRBJ2-1; a possible D gene is TRBD2 (6 bases). The CDR3 spans 13 residues. Germline V gene sequence: CDR1 LGHNA, CDR2 YSLEER. Trimming cost V 0 bases and J 9 bases, with 9 bases left between them. CDR3 DNA: TGCGCCAGCAGCCAAGAACCCGGGAGTGAGCAGTTCTTC. Its protein product is CASSQEPGSEQFF.

This clonotype showed up many times. This chain uses TRBV5-4 with TRBJ2-1; D is tentatively TRBD1 or TRBD2 (5 bases each). V gave up 9 bases and J gave up 1 base, with 11 bases separating them. Germline values: CDR1 SGHNT, CDR2 YYREEE (reference sequence). The CDR3 loop spans 13 amino acids. CDR3 amino acids: CAIGWGSYNEQFF. In DNA form, the CDR3 reads TGTGCCATAGGATGGGGGTCCTACAATGAGCAGTTCTTC.

Concerning this clonotype: The germline gene is not matched at one end of the junction; a read error may be the cause. The chain is built from TRBV10-3 and TRBJ2-2, with D maybe TRBD1 (6 bases). Germline CDR1 is ENHRY and CDR2 is SYGVKD. The length of the CDR3 is 14 residues. The CDR3 region has the DNA TGTGCCATATGGGACACTTCGAACATCGGGGAGCTGTTTTTT. Translating gives CAIWDTSNIGELFF.

This clonotype was counted ten times or more. This rearrangement joins TRBV5-4 to TRBJ1-6; 7 nucleotides agree with TRBD1. The germline V gene has CDR1 SGHNT and CDR2 YYREEE (reference sequence). After removal of 3 bases from V and 9 bases from J, the junction contained 6 bases not matched to a gene. The CDR3 spans 14 residues. The CDR3 loop reads CASSSEDRVSPLHF. In DNA, the CDR3 is TGTGCCAGCAGCTCAGAAGACAGGGTTTCACCCCTCCACTTT. Combining the CDR3 with reference TRBV5-4 and TRBJ1-6 gives the whole variable domain ETGVTQSPTHLIKTRGQQVTLRCSSQSGHNTVSWYQQALGQGPQFIFQYYREEENGRGNFPPRFSGLQFPNYSSELNVNALELDDSALYLCASSSEDRVSPLHFGNGTRLTVT.

This clonotype was counted only a few times. This chain links TRBV9 with TRBJ2-7, with unresolved D. The CDR3 contains 15 residues. Per germline, CDR1 SGDLS and CDR2 YYNGEE. Deletions cut 0 bases from V and 0 bases from J, with 10 bases between. The CDR3 region is CASSVEGAFSYEQYF. The CDR3 coding sequence is TGTGCCAGCAGCGTAGAGGGCGCATTCTCCTACGAGCAGTACTTC. Variable domain in full (rest from reference TRBV9 and TRBJ2-7): DSGVTQTPKHLITATGQRVTLRCSPRSGDLSVYWYQQSLDQGLQFLIQYYNGEERAKGNILERFSAQQFPDLHSELNLSSLELGDSALYFCASSVEGAFSYEQYFGPGTRLTVT.

This clonotype was detected a few times. The chain recombines TRBV20-1 with TRBJ1-3; a possible D gene is TRBD1 (5 bases). The germline V and J ends were trimmed by 3 bases and 2 bases, with 8 bases remaining between them. Germline CDR1 and CDR2: DFQATT and SNEGSKA (reference sequence). The CDR3 spans 13 residues. The CDR3 protein is CSARGQTGNTIYF. The CDR3 nucleotides are TGCAGTGCTAGGGGGCAGACTGGAAACACCATATATTTT.

The CDR3 reads CSATGQISGNTIYF. The CDR3 nucleotides are TGCAGTGCTACCGGGCAAATCTCTGGAAACACCATATATTTT. The chain recombines TRBV20-1 with TRBJ1-3, with D unresolved. Trimming cost V 4 bases and J 0 bases, with 10 bases left between them. The CDR3 runs to 14 residues. Germline-derived CDR1 and CDR2 are DFQATT and SNEGSKA (reference sequence).

Many counts were recorded for this clonotype. The chain links TRBV7-2 to TRBJ2-2; D uncertain. This CDR3 comprises 15 residues. Germline loops: CDR1 SGHTA, CDR2 FQGNSA. Trimming pared 8 bases from V and 2 bases from J, leaving 15 bases between. This chain's CDR3 is CASLDRNRNTGELFF. CDR3 bases: TGTGCCAGCTTAGACCGAAACCGCAACACCGGGGAGCTGTTTTTT.

This chain joins TRBV20-1 and TRBJ2-7; D possibly matches TRBD1 or TRBD2 (5 bases each). CDR1 and CDR2 (germline): DFQATT, SNEGSKA (reference sequence). The ends were cut back, 0 bases at V and 5 bases at J, with 14 bases in the middle. The CDR3 totals 14 residues. CDR3 amino acids: CSARDGSRDHEQYF. In DNA form, the CDR3 reads TGCAGTGCTAGAGATGGGAGCAGGGACCACGAGCAGTACTTC.

The chain couples TRBV24-1 to TRBJ2-2, with 9 bases lining up with TRBD2. The CDR3 sequence is 16 residues long. V lost 6 bases to trimming and J lost 1 base; unmatched junction nucleotides: 5. Germline V lookup: CDR1 KGHDR, CDR2 SFDVKD. CDR3 nucleotide sequence: TGTGCCACCAGTCTTAGCGGGAGAAGGAACACCGGGGAGCTGTTTTTT. This gives the protein CATSLSGRRNTGELFF.

This clonotype was counted many times. Sequence at one end of the junction differs from germline and may be a read error. The chain couples TRBV5-1 to TRBJ2-5, with D unresolved. The CDR3 loop spans 13 amino acids. Germline V CDR1 and CDR2: SGHRS, YFSETQ. DNA of the CDR3: TGTGCCAGCAGTTTACGAGGTCAAGAGACCCAGTACTTC. Protein product: CASSLRGQETQYF.

This clonotype was seen only a few times. The genes are TRBV11-2 and TRBJ2-5; D possibly corresponds to TRBD2 (5 bases). CDR1 SGHAT and CDR2 FQNNGV come from the germline V gene. There are 16 residues in the CDR3. The V gene lost 5 bases and the J gene lost 0 bases, with 16 bases spanning the gap. CDR3 loop: CASSRSGSEDQETQYF. CDR3 in DNA: TGTGCCAGCAGCCGCTCGGGTTCGGAGGACCAAGAGACCCAGTACTTC.

V usage is TRBV5-1 and J usage is TRBJ1-4; D possibly corresponds to TRBD1 (5 bases). Germline CDR1 reads SGHRS; CDR2 reads YFSETQ. Trimming took 4 bases from V and 4 from J, leaving 14 bases between them. This CDR3 contains 15 residues. The CDR3 protein is CASSPGTAVNEKLFF. The CDR3 DNA follows: TGCGCCAGCAGCCCGGGGACGGCGGTTAATGAAAAACTGTTTTTT.

Points on this clonotype: Sequence at one end of the junction differs from germline and may be a read error. The rearrangement joins TRBV12-3 or TRBV12-4 to TRBJ2-1; the D gene is possibly TRBD2 (6 bases). This CDR3 region has 13 residues. The CDR3 is CASIRDSHNEQFF. The CDR3, as DNA: TGTGCCAGCATTAGGGACTCCCACAATGAGCAGTTCTTC.

This clonotype has only a few counts. The chain is built from TRBV27 and TRBJ1-3; D unresolved. The CDR3 extends over 14 amino acids. From germline, CDR1 is MNHEY and CDR2 SMNVEV (reference sequence). Trimming stripped 5 bases from V and 2 bases from J, with 10 bases between. CDR3: CASSVGLAGNTIYF. CDR3 in DNA: TGTGCCAGCAGTGTAGGGCTCGCTGGAAACACCATATATTTT.

This clonotype was seen many times. The rearrangement joins TRBV11-2 to TRBJ2-1, with D unclear. V lost 5 bases, J lost 0 bases, and 5 bases lay in between. CDR3 size: 13 residues. The germline gives CDR1 SGHAT, CDR2 FQNNGV. CDR3 nucleotides: TGTGCCAGCAGCCTATACTCCTACAATGAGCAGTTCTTC. The encoded protein is CASSLYSYNEQFF.

The rearrangement uses TRBV5-8 and TRBJ1-2, with D possibly TRBD1 on 5 matching bases. V lost 0 bases and J lost 12, with 15 bases in between. CDR3 length equals 13 residues. Looked up from germline, CDR1 is SGHTS and CDR2 is YDEGEE. CDR3 in amino acids: CASSLAHLGTHTF. The DNA for the CDR3 is TGTGCCAGCAGCTTGGCTCATCTCGGGACCCACACCTTC.

This clonotype has just a few counts. The genes are TRBV20-1 and TRBJ2-1; 15 bases agree with TRBD2. Germline V gives CDR1 DFQATT, CDR2 SNEGSKA (reference sequence). This CDR3 is 17 amino acids long. The trim removed 6 bases at V and 1 base at J, leaving 7 bases unmatched. Here the CDR3 DNA reads TGCAGTGCACCGGGACTAGCGGGAGGCCGGTCCTACAATGAGCAGTTCTTC. Translated, it gives CSAPGLAGGRSYNEQFF.

This clonotype was counted between two and nine times. The chain joins TRBV6-1 to TRBJ2-2; the match to TRBD1 covers 9 bases. Germline V gene lookup returns CDR1 MNHNS and CDR2 SASEGT. This CDR3 region has 16 residues. V was clipped by 7 bases and J by 3 bases; unmatched bases: 9. CDR3 sequence: CASTQTGGRDTGELFF. The CDR3 DNA is TGTGCCAGCACTCAGACAGGGGGACGGGACACCGGGGAGCTGTTTTTT.

This chain connects TRBV7-9 to TRBJ2-1; a weak D match, TRBD2 (7 bases). Germline CDR1 reads SEHNR; CDR2 reads FQNEAQ (reference sequence). There are 15 residues in the CDR3. Trimming removed 5 bases from V and 10 bases from J, with 21 bases in between. The CDR3: CASSATVRGANEQFF. The CDR3 nucleotides are TGTGCCAGCAGCGCCACCGTCCGGGGGGCGAACGAGCAGTTCTTC.

This clonotype has just a few counts. The chain uses TRBV12-3 or TRBV12-4 and TRBJ2-1, with 7 bases that match TRBD1. The V and J ends lost 6 bases and 5 bases, in that order; junction bases with no gene match: 10. This CDR3 contains 15 residues. The CDR3 region is CASRRTQGDHNEQFF. The CDR3 nucleotides are TGTGCCAGCAGAAGGACGCAGGGGGATCACAATGAGCAGTTCTTC.

The rearrangement joins TRBV6-5 to TRBJ2-4; the D is unclear. CDR1 is MNHEY and CDR2 is SVGAGI in the germline V gene. CDR3 size: 15 residues. Deletions cut 0 bases from V and 0 bases from J, with 6 bases between. The CDR3 DNA follows: TGTGCCAGCAGTTACTCGAGGATAGCCAAAAACATTCAGTACTTC. Amino acids: CASSYSRIAKNIQYF.

The chain is built from TRBV20-1 and TRBJ2-3; D call uncertain. Germline CDR1 DFQATT, CDR2 SNEGSKA (reference sequence). Trimming took 5 bases from V and 5 from J, leaving 23 bases between them. The CDR3 totals 16 residues. CDR3 coding DNA: TGCAGTGCTCCCGATCTATTGCGTCCCGGTCAAGATACGCAGTATTTT. It is translated as CSAPDLLRPGQDTQYF.

This rearrangement joins TRBV20-1 to TRBJ1-2; 8 positions match TRBD1. The germline V gene has CDR1 DFQATT and CDR2 SNEGSKA (reference sequence). The CDR3 has 13 amino acids. V was pared by 5 bases and J by 4 bases, with 6 bases of the junction left unmatched. In nucleotides, the CDR3 is TGCAGTGCTTTCGGACAGGGTGGCTATGGCTACACCTTC. It encodes CSAFGQGGYGYTF.

The chain uses TRBV5-1 and TRBJ2-7; D gene ambiguous. The V end lost 5 bases, the J end lost 6 bases, and 18 bases lay between the germline ends. The CDR3 has 14 residues. Germline CDR1 SGHRS, CDR2 YFSETQ. The DNA of the CDR3 is TGCGCCAGCAGTCCGGGCCGCCCGCCACCCGAGCAGTACTTC. It encodes CASSPGRPPPEQYF.

This chain uses TRBV7-2 with TRBJ2-7, with 8 positions matching TRBD2. This CDR3 is 16 amino acids long. V lost 3 bases and J lost 4; bases outside the gene matches: 11. CDR1 is SGHTA and CDR2 is FQGNSA in the germline V gene. In nucleotides, the CDR3 is TGTGCCAGCAGCTTCATGGTTGATAGCGGGATGTACGAGCAGTACTTC. Its protein is CASSFMVDSGMYEQYF.

This clonotype was recorded at least ten times. The chain couples TRBV3-1 to TRBJ1-4; tentative D call: TRBD1 (6 bases). The length of the CDR3 is 14 residues. V was cut by 4 bases and J by 4 bases, with 10 bases left in between. Germline V gene sequence: CDR1 LGHDT, CDR2 YNNKEL (reference sequence). CDR3 DNA sequence: TGTGCCAGCAGCCTAGGGGGGGATAATGAAAAACTGTTTTTT. Amino acid sequence: CASSLGGDNEKLFF.